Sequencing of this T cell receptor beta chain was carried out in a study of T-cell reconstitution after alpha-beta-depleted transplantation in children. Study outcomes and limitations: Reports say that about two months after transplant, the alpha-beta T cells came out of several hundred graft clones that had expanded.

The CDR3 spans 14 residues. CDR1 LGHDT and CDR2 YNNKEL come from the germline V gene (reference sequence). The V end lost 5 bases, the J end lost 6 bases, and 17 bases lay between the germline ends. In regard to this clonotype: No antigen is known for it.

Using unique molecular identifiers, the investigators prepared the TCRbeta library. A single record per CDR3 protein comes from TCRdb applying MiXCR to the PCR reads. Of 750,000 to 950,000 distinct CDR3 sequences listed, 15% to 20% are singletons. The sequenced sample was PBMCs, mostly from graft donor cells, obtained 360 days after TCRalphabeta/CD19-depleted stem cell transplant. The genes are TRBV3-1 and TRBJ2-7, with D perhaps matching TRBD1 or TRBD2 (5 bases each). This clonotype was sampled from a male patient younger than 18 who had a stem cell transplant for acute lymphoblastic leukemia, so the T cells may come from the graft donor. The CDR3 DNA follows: TGTGCCAGCAGCGTCAGGGACCAGCAGGGCGAGCAGTACTTC. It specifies CASSVRDQQGEQYF.